The 18 T cell receptor beta chains given below trace back to one sample, sequenced in a study of CD8 T cells in ankylosing spondylitis. TCRdb called the 5' RACE reads again in MiXCR, with one record for every CDR3 protein. The table lists a few hundred thousand distinct CDR3 sequences, under 14% of them singletons. Sequencing used blood, either unsorted or a sorted T cell fraction (not recorded which). The receptor source for this set is a female donor with ankylosing spondylitis or in good health (not recorded which).

CDR3 nucleotide sequence: TGTGCCAGCGGGGACAGAATCTACGAGCAGTACTTC. This encodes CASGDRIYEQYF. The rearrangement joins TRBV28 to TRBJ2-7; 7 bases line up with TRBD1. Per the germline V gene, CDR1 is MDHEN and CDR2 is SYDVKM. The length of the CDR3 is 12 residues. Trimming removed 8 bases from V and 3 bases from J; junction bases left unmatched: 4.

The V and J genes are TRBV15 and TRBJ2-1, with TRBD2 matching over 11 bases. CDR1 is LNHNV, CDR2 YYDKDF, per germline (reference sequence). V lost 0 bases, J lost 12 bases, and 13 bases stayed unmatched. This CDR3 has 17 residues. In DNA form, the CDR3 reads TGTGCCACCAGCAGAGATGTAGCGGGAGGGCCGAGCCGGATGCAGTTCTTC. Protein product: CATSRDVAGGPSRMQFF. The full variable domain, rest sourced from reference TRBV15 and TRBJ2-1, is DAMVIQNPRYQVTQFGKPVTLSCSQTLNHNVMYWYQQKSSQAPKLLFHYYDKDFNNEADTPDNFQSRRPNTSFCFLDIRSPGLGDTAMYLCATSRDVAGGPSRMQFFGPGTRLTVL.

At least ten counts were recorded for this clonotype. The V gene is TRBV5-1, the J gene TRBJ1-1; D not certain. CDR1 and CDR2 from the germline V gene are SGHRS and YFSETQ. V was shortened by 2 bases and J by 1 base, with 9 bases between the two germline ends. The CDR3 is 14 amino acids. CDR3 coding DNA: TGCGCCAGCAGCTTCGAAGGGCGGAACACTGAAGCTTTCTTT. Its protein is CASSFEGRNTEAFF.

In its sample, this clonotype was seen many times. The chain links TRBV6-1 to TRBJ2-2, with D perhaps matching TRBD2 (8 bases). V was clipped by 5 bases and J by 8 bases, with 18 bases between them. Germline-derived CDR1 and CDR2 are MNHNS and SASEGT. The CDR3 covers 15 residues. CDR3 coding DNA: TGTGCCAGCAGTCCCAGGGGGGCTAGCGGGGGGGAGCTGTTTTTT. Its translation is CASSPRGASGGELFF.

This clonotype was seen at least ten times. The rearrangement links TRBV5-1 to TRBJ2-1; D is undetermined. Germline loops: CDR1 SGHRS, CDR2 YFSETQ. Trimming left V 0 bases short and J 12 bases short, with 19 bases between. The CDR3 is 15 residues long. As DNA, the CDR3 is TGCGCCAGCAGCTTGGGAGGAGAACCCTCAATGGTGCAGTTCTTC. This encodes CASSLGGEPSMVQFF.

The chain links TRBV28 to TRBJ2-2; 12 positions match TRBD2. With 7 bases clipped from V and 4 bases from J, the junction kept 13 bases outside the gene matches. The CDR3 contains 18 residues. In germline, CDR1 is MDHEN, CDR2 SYDVKM. This chain's CDR3 is CASNEHTGLAGLTGELFF. The CDR3 nucleotides are TGTGCCAGCAACGAACACACCGGACTAGCGGGACTCACCGGGGAGCTGTTTTTT.

This clonotype was seen many times. The J gene is TRBJ2-1, the V gene TRBV27; 7 bases map to TRBD2. The J segment lost 4 bases and the V segment lost 0 bases, leaving 6 bases of the junction unmatched. Per germline, CDR1 MNHEY and CDR2 SMNVEV (reference sequence). The CDR3 covers 16 residues. The CDR3 sequence: CASSLSAGEHYNEQFF. CDR3 nucleotides: TGTGCCAGCAGTTTATCTGCGGGAGAGCATTACAATGAGCAGTTCTTC.

This clonotype was counted between two and nine times. The chain couples TRBV19 to TRBJ2-3; 9 bases line up with TRBD1. The CDR3 covers 17 residues. The germline CDR1 and CDR2 sequences are LNHDA and SQIVND (reference sequence). J gave up 0 bases and V 3 bases, and 7 bases lay outside the gene matches. The CDR3 nucleotides read TGTGCCAGTAGTATCCGACAGGGGGGACCTAGCACAGATACGCAGTATTTT. Translating gives CASSIRQGGPSTDTQYF.

In this sample, this clonotype turned up a few times. The rearrangement joins TRBV6-1 to TRBJ2-5, with D maybe TRBD1 (6 bases). Trimming shortened V by 5 bases and J by 4 bases, and 14 bases separated the two germline ends. The CDR3 has 14 amino acids. Germline CDR1 MNHNS, CDR2 SASEGT. The DNA for the CDR3 is TGTGCCAGCAGTACCCGGACAGAGACAGAGACCCAGTACTTC. As protein: CASSTRTETETQYF.

This clonotype was seen only a few times. The CDR3 spells CASSWGLAPETQYF. CDR3 coding DNA: TGTGCCAGCAGCTGGGGTCTAGCGCCAGAGACCCAGTACTTC. This sequence joins TRBV7-9 and TRBJ2-5, with a tentative D call TRBD2 (6 bases). The V and J ends lost 4 bases and 4 bases respectively, with 13 bases between them. Germline V CDR1 and CDR2: SEHNR, FQNEAQ (reference sequence). This CDR3 has 14 residues. Full variable domain (rest looked up from reference TRBV7-9 and TRBJ2-5): DTGVSQNPRHKITKRGQNVTFRCDPISEHNRLYWYRQTLGQGPEFLTYFQNEAQLEKSRLLSDRFSAERPKGSFSTLEIQRTEQGDSAMYLCASSWGLAPETQYFGPGTRLLVL.

This clonotype was found many times. In DNA, the CDR3 is TGTGCCAGCAGCCAAGATACGGGTGGAGAAAAACTGTTTTTT. This translates into CASSQDTGGEKLFF. This chain connects TRBV4-2 to TRBJ1-4; no clear D. The V and J ends lost 0 bases and 8 bases respectively, with 10 bases between them. There are 14 residues in the CDR3. CDR1 and CDR2 from the germline V gene are LGHNA and YNFKEQ.

The chain recombines TRBV7-2 with TRBJ2-5; TRBD1 matches at 7 bases. The CDR3 length is 16 residues. Trimming removed 1 base from V and 0 bases from J; junction bases left unmatched: 5. In germline, CDR1 is SGHTA, CDR2 FQGNSA. This CDR3 reads CASSLGRDRHQETQYF. The DNA for the CDR3 is TGTGCCAGCAGCTTAGGCCGGGACAGACACCAAGAGACCCAGTACTTC.

A remark on this clonotype: A read error is possible here, since a much larger clone lies one base away. The V gene is TRBV29-1, the J gene TRBJ1-5; D call uncertain. The germline gives CDR1 SQVTM, CDR2 ANQGSEA. There are 13 residues in the CDR3. The CDR3 loop reads CSLEENRNQPQHF. CDR3 DNA: TGCAGCCTTGAAGAGAACAGAAATCAGCCCCAGCATTTT. Full variable domain (rest looked up from reference TRBV29-1 and TRBJ1-5): SAVISQKPSRDICQRGTSLTIQCQVDSQVTMMFWYRQQPGQSLTLIATANQGSEATYESGFVIDKFPISRPNLTFSTLTVSNMSPEDSSIYLCSLEENRNQPQHFGDGTRLSIL.

This clonotype occurred a few times. V and J are TRBV5-6 and TRBJ2-7, with a tentative D call TRBD2 (6 bases). Germline V CDR1 and CDR2: SGHDT, YYEEEE. Between the trimmed V and J ends, which lost 4 bases and 0 bases, there was a span of 14 bases. CDR3 length: 15 amino acids. The CDR3 DNA sequence: TGTGCCAGCAGCCTATGGGCGGGGCCCTCCTACGAGCAGTACTTC. Its protein product is CASSLWAGPSYEQYF. The whole variable domain, remainder taken from reference TRBV5-6 and TRBJ2-7, is DAGVTQSPTHLIKTRGQQVTLRCSPKSGHDTVSWYQQALGQGPQFIFQYYEEEERQRGNFPDRFSGHQFPNYSSELNVNALLLGDSALYLCASSLWAGPSYEQYFGPGTRLTVT.

This clonotype turned up a few times. V is TRBV20-1 and J is TRBJ2-3; 7 bases are shared with TRBD2. The CDR3 consists of 12 residues. The J segment lost 5 bases and the V segment lost 5 bases, leaving 4 bases of the junction unmatched. CDR1 and CDR2 (germline): DFQATT, SNEGSKA (reference sequence). CDR3 loop: CSAGRGLDTQYF. In DNA form, the CDR3 reads TGCAGTGCTGGGCGGGGGTTAGATACGCAGTATTTT.

The rearrangement joins TRBV12-3 or TRBV12-4 to TRBJ1-6; 7 bases are shared with TRBD1. With V trimmed by 1 base and J by 6 bases, 9 bases remained unmatched. The CDR3 is 17 amino acids. The CDR3 here is CASSLEAPGTANSPLHF. CDR3 sequence (DNA): TGTGCCAGCAGTTTAGAAGCCCCGGGGACAGCTAATTCACCCCTCCACTTT.

A few counts support this clonotype. The chain couples TRBV18 to TRBJ1-1; D might be TRBD1 (6 bases). Trimming stripped 5 bases from V and 8 bases from J, with 18 bases between. CDR1 is KGHSH and CDR2 is LQKENI in the germline V gene. The CDR3 has 14 residues. The CDR3 DNA reads as TGTGCCAGCTCATACGGAGGAGGGGGGTTCGAAGCTTTCTTT. It is translated as CASSYGGGGFEAFF. The entire variable domain, with the rest obtained from reference TRBV18 and TRBJ1-1, is as follows: NAGVMQNPRHLVRRRGQEARLRCSPMKGHSHVYWYRQLPEEGLKFMVYLQKENIIDESGMPKERFSAEFPKEGPSILRIQQVVRGDSAAYFCASSYGGGGFEAFFGQGTRLTVV.

This clonotype was counted a few times. The gene calls are TRBV4-2 and TRBJ2-3; TRBD2 might be the D (7 bases). CDR3 length: 16 residues. Germline V gives CDR1 LGHNA, CDR2 YNFKEQ. Deletions cut 0 bases from V and 2 bases from J, with 12 bases between. As DNA, the CDR3 is TGTGCCAGCAGCCAAGAATCGGGGGGCCCCACAGATACGCAGTATTTT. This codes for CASSQESGGPTDTQYF.